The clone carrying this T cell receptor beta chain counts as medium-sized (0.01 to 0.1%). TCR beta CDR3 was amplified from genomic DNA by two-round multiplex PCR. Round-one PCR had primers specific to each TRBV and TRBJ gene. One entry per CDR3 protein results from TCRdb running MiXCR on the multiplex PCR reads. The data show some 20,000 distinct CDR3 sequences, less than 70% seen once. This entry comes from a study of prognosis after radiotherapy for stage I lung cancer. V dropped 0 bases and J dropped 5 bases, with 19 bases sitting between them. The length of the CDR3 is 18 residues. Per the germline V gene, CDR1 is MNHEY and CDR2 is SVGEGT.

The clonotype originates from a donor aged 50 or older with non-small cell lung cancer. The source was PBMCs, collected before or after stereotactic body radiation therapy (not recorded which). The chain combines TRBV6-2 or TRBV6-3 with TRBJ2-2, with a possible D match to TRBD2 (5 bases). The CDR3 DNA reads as TGTGCCAGCAGTTACTCGGAATGGCGGGCACATGGGACCGGGGAGCTGTTTTTT. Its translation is CASSYSEWRAHGTGELFF.